Following are 15 T cell receptor beta chains from one sample sequenced in a study of cytomegalovirus exposure and HLA in healthy donors. The PCR made use of 60 Vbeta and 13 Jbeta primers. Data came from immunoSEQ multiplex PCR; TCRdb stores just in-frame clones and leaves some out. The sample yields about 150,000 clones, around four fifths seen once. What was sequenced was PBMCs. Receptor source: a man younger than 30 in good health and CMV-seronegative.

The chain uses TRBV4-1 and TRBJ1-4, with D possibly matching TRBD1 (6 bases). This CDR3 has 16 amino acids. The germline V gene has CDR1 MGHRA and CDR2 YSYEKL. The V gene lost 3 bases and the J gene lost 2 bases, with 13 bases spanning the gap. The CDR3 loop reads CASSQGAGSTNEKLFF. CDR3 DNA sequence: TGCGCCAGCAGCCAGGGGGCAGGGAGCACTAATGAAAAACTGTTTTTT.

The V and J genes are TRBV6-5 and TRBJ2-3, with TRBD2 matching over 7 bases. V dropped 10 bases and J dropped 0; count of bases not matched to a gene: 7. The CDR3 consists of 14 residues. Per germline, CDR1 MNHEY and CDR2 SVGAGI. CDR3 region: CATGQAGSTDTQYF. The CDR3 bases are TGTGCCACCGGGCAAGCGGGGAGCACAGATACGCAGTATTTT.

The chain joins TRBV5-1 to TRBJ1-6; TRBD1 matches 8 bases. The V segment lost 4 bases and the J segment 11 bases; nucleotides outside the gene matches: 14. The germline gives CDR1 SGHRS, CDR2 YFSETQ. The CDR3 runs to 16 residues. CDR3 in DNA: TGCGCCAGCAGCCCTTTCAGGGGGCCTGGGTTGGCACCCCTCCACTTT. The encoded protein is CASSPFRGPGLAPLHF.

J is TRBJ2-7 and V is TRBV5-1, with TRBD1 identical over 12 bases. After removal of 7 bases from V and 3 bases from J, the junction contained 8 bases not matched to a gene. From germline, CDR1 is SGHRS and CDR2 YFSETQ. CDR3 length equals 15 residues. CDR3 region: CASREGTGGYYEQYF. Written as DNA, the CDR3 is TGCGCCAGCCGAGAGGGGACAGGGGGCTACTACGAGCAGTACTTC.

The chain combines TRBV5-4 with TRBJ2-5; 7 bases are a match to TRBD2. The end of the DNA fits TRBJ2-7 better, so the J call may be wrong. Germline assignment: CDR1 SGHNT and CDR2 YYREEE (reference sequence). The CDR3 has 15 amino acids. In DNA form, the CDR3 reads TGTGCCAGCAGCTTGGAGCCTAGCGGATCCTACGAGCAGTACTTC. As protein: CASSLEPSGSYEQYF.

The J gene is TRBJ1-2, the V gene TRBV6-6; TRBD1 aligns across 8 bases. Losses at the gene ends were 4 bases for V and 6 bases for J; bases not matched to a gene: 4. The CDR3 is 13 amino acids. Germline V gives CDR1 MNHNY, CDR2 SVGAGI (reference sequence). The CDR3 DNA sequence: TGTGCCAGCAGTTTCACAGGGGGAGATGGCTACACCTTC. Translation gives CASSFTGGDGYTF.

The chain couples TRBV28 to TRBJ2-7; TRBD1 might be the D (5 bases). Germline V CDR1 and CDR2: MDHEN, SYDVKM. V lost 4 bases, J lost 3 bases, and 16 bases lay in between. The CDR3 contains 15 residues. The CDR3 region is CASSWQGMGLYEQYF. For the CDR3, the DNA is TGTGCCAGCAGTTGGCAGGGTATGGGGCTCTACGAGCAGTACTTC.

The genes are TRBV4-1 and TRBJ2-2; 8 bases are shared with TRBD2. Germline CDR1 and CDR2: MGHRA and YSYEKL. This CDR3 contains 16 residues. The V and J ends lost 4 bases and 7 bases, in that order; junction bases with no gene match: 11. In DNA form, the CDR3 reads TGCGCCAGCAGCCCGGGAGGGGCCTTGTCGGTCGGGGAGCTGTTTTTT. Amino acids: CASSPGGALSVGELFF.

The V and J genes are TRBV14 and TRBJ2-1; D perhaps matches TRBD1 (6 bases). CDR1 is SGHDN and CDR2 is FVKESK in the germline V gene. Trimming removed 4 bases at V and 9 bases at J, with 25 bases between. The CDR3 runs 17 residues. The DNA for the CDR3 is TGTGCCAGCAGCCCTGCCTTACAGGGAACCAGGAGCGGTGAGCAGTTCTTC. Translating gives CASSPALQGTRSGEQFF.

This clone was picked up one time. J is TRBJ1-2 and V is TRBV29-1, with D unresolved. CDR1 is SQVTM, CDR2 ANQGSEA, per germline. This CDR3 is built from 10 residues. V shed 6 bases and J shed 4 bases, with 6 bases lying between them. The CDR3 sequence: CSVYSYGYTF. DNA of the CDR3: TGCAGCGTCTATAGCTATGGCTACACCTTC.

This clone has just one count. The rearrangement links TRBV7-9 to TRBJ1-2, with D hard to call. V shed 5 bases and J shed 8 bases, with 18 bases lying between them. CDR3 length equals 14 residues. Looked up from germline, CDR1 is SEHNR and CDR2 is FQNEAQ (reference sequence). Here the CDR3 reads CASSPGNKMWGYTF. The CDR3 DNA reads TGTGCCAGCAGCCCGGGGAACAAAATGTGGGGCTACACCTTC.

The V call is TRBV10-3, the J call TRBJ2-2, with 12 bases identical to TRBD2. This CDR3 is 15 amino acids long. The V gene's germline CDR1 is ENHRY and CDR2 SYGVKD. With V trimmed by 9 bases and J by 0 bases, 2 bases remained unmatched. CDR3 in amino acids: CAISSGGANTGELFF. CDR3 coding DNA: TGTGCCATTTCTAGCGGGGGGGCGAACACCGGGGAGCTGTTTTTT.

As DNA, the CDR3 is TGTGCCAGCAGTTCCCTACGACTAGCGGGAGGGGATGAGCAGTTCTTC. Protein product: CASSSLRLAGGDEQFF. The genes are TRBV27 and TRBJ2-1, with 14 bases matching TRBD2. Trimming at V came to 4 bases and at J to 8 bases, leaving 7 bases not matched to a gene. Germline V gives CDR1 MNHEY, CDR2 SMNVEV (reference sequence). CDR3 size: 16 residues.

The chain combines TRBV10-3 with TRBJ2-7; no clear D gene. The CDR3 is made up of 14 amino acids. Germline values: CDR1 ENHRY, CDR2 SYGVKD. The V end lost 2 bases, the J end lost 0 bases, and 8 bases lay between the germline ends. The CDR3 reads CAISEEMSSYEQYF. The CDR3 nucleotides are TGTGCCATCAGTGAGGAGATGAGCTCCTACGAGCAGTACTTC.

V usage is TRBV7-4 and J usage is TRBJ2-2, with TRBD2 identical over 12 bases. This CDR3 has 21 amino acids. Germline V lookup: CDR1 SGHVT, CDR2 SQSDAQ. The V and J ends lost 1 base and 5 bases, in that order; junction bases with no gene match: 17. CDR3 sequence reads: CASSLVAGGLTSGRCTGELFF. CDR3 coding DNA: TGTGCCAGCAGCTTAGTGGCGGGGGGACTTACTAGCGGGAGGTGTACCGGGGAGCTGTTTTTT.